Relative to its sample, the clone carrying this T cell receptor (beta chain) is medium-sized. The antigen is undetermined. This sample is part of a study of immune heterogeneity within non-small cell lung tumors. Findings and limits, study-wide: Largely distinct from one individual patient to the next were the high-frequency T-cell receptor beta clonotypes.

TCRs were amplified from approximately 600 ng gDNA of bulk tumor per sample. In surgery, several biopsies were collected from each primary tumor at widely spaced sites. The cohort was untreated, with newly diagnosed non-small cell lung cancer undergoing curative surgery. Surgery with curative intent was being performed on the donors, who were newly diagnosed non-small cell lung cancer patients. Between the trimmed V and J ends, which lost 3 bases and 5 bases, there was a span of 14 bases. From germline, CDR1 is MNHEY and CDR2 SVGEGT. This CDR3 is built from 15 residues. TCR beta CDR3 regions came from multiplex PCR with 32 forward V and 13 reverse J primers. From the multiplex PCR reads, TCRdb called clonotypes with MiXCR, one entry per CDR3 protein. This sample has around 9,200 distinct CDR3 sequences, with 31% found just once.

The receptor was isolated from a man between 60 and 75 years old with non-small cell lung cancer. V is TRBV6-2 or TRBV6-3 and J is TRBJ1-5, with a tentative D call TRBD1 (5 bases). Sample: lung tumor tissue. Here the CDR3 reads CASSYLGRAHQPQHF. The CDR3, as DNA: TGTGCCAGCAGTTATTTGGGACGGGCACATCAGCCCCAGCATTTT.